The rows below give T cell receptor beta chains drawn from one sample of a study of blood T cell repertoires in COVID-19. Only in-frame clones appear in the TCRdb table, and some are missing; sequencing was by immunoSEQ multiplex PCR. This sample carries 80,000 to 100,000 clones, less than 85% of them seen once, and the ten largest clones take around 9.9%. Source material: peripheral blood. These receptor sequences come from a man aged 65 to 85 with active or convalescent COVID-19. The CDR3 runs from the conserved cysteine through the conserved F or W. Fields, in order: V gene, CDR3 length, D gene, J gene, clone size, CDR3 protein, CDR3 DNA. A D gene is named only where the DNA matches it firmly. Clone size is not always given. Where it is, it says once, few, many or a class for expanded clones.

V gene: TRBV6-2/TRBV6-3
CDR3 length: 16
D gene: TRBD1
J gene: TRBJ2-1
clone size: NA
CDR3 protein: CASSNPGQGSYNEQFF
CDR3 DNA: TGTGCCAGCAGCAATCCGGGACAGGGGTCCTACAATGAGCAGTTCTTC

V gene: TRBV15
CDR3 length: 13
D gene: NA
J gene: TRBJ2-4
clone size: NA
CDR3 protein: CATSRDYGDSRNF
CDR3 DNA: TGTGCCACCAGCAGAGATTATGGGGACTCGCGGAACTTC

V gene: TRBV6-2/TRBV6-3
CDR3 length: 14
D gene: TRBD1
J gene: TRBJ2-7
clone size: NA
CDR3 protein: CASSSRDRGYEQYF
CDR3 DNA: TGTGCCAGCAGCTCGAGGGACAGGGGATACGAGCAGTACTTC

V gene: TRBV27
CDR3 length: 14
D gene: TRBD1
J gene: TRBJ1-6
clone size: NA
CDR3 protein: CASSWGTGVSPLHF
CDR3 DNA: TGTGCCAGCAGTTGGGGGACAGGGGTCTCACCCCTCCACTTT

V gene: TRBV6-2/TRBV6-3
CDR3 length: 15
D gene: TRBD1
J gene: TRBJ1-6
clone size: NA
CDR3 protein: CASSPGGFYNSPLHF
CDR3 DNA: TGTGCCAGCAGTCCAGGGGGTTTTTATAATTCACCCCTCCACTTT

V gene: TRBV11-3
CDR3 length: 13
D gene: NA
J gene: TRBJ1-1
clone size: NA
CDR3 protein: CASSLQVNTEAFF
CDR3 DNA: TGTGCCAGCAGTCTACAGGTGAACACTGAAGCTTTCTTT

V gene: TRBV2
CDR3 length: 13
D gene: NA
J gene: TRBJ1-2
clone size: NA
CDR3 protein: CASSELIQKGYTF
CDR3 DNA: TGTGCCAGCAGTGAATTAATACAAAAGGGCTACACCTTC

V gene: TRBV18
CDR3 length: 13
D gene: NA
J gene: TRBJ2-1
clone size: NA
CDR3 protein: CASSRGGVHEQFF
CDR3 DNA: TGTGCCAGCTCACGAGGGGGGGTCCATGAGCAGTTCTTC

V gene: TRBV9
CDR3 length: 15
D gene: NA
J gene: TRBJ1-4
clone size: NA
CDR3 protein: CASSLHGGADEKLFF
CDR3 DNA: TGTGCCAGCAGCCTCCACGGGGGGGCGGATGAAAAACTGTTTTTT

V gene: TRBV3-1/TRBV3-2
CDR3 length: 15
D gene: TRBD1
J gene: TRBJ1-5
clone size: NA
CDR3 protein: CASSQGDRGNQPQHF
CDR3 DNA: TGTGCCAGCAGCCAGGGGGACAGGGGCAATCAGCCCCAGCATTTT

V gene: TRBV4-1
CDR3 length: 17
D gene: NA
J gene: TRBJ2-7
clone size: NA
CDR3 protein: CASSQETLQAFSYEQYF
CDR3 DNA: TGCGCCAGCAGCCAAGAAACACTACAGGCCTTTTCCTACGAGCAGTACTTC

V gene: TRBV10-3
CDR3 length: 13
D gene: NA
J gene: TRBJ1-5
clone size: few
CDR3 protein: CATSQSGVEAQHF
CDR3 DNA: TGTGCCACCTCACAATCGGGGGTCGAAGCCCAGCATTTT

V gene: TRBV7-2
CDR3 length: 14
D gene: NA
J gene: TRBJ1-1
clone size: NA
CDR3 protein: CASSFAGGGTEAFF
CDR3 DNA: TGTGCCAGCAGCTTCGCGGGGGGGGGCACTGAAGCTTTCTTT